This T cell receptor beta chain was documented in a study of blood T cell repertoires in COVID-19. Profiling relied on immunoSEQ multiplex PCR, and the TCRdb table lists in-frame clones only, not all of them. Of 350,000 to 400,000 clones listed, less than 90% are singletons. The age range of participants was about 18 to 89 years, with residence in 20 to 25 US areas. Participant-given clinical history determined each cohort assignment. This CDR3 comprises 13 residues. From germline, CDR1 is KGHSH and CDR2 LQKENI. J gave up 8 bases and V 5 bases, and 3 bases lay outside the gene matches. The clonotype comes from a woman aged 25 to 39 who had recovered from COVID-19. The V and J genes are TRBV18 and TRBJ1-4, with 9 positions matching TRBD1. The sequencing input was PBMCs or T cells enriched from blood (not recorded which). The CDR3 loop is CASSTGTGEKLFF. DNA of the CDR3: TGTGCCAGCTCAACCGGGACAGGGGAAAAACTGTTTTTT.